The rows below give T cell receptor beta chains drawn from one sample of a study of blood T cells in healthy people across ages. TCRdb called the 5' RACE reads again in MiXCR, with one record for every CDR3 protein. The data show 1.5 million to 2 million distinct CDR3 sequences, around 50% seen once. The sample was blood. The receptor source for this set is a woman aged 40 to 55 in good health. The CDR3 runs from the conserved cysteine through the conserved F or W. A D gene is named only where the DNA matches it firmly. Size is omitted from some rows. Given values are once, few, many or a class for expanded clones.

len	v_gene	d_gene	j_gene	abundance	CDR3aa	CDR3nt
15	TRBV7-3	-	TRBJ2-3	-	CASSLPGDGTDTQYF	TGTGCCAGCAGCCTTCCAGGGGACGGCACAGATACGCAGTATTTT
13	TRBV7-2	-	TRBJ2-7	few	CASSLGPDNEQYF	TGTGCCAGCAGCTTAGGCCCCGACAACGAGCAGTACTTC
14	TRBV25-1	-	TRBJ1-6	few	CASSVGSYNSPLHF	TGTGCCAGCAGTGTTGGCTCCTATAATTCACCCCTCCACTTT
12	TRBV6-6	-	TRBJ1-1	-	CASGTGGTEAFF	TGTGCCAGCGGGACGGGGGGCACTGAAGCTTTCTTT
12	TRBV24-1	-	TRBJ2-3	-	CATSAPGDTQYF	TGTGCCACCAGTGCGCCGGGGGATACGCAGTATTTT
13	TRBV7-7	-	TRBJ2-7	-	CASSPGLTPEQYF	TGTGCTAGCAGCCCCGGACTGACTCCAGAGCAGTACTTC
13	TRBV4-3	-	TRBJ2-4	-	CASSGAGENIQYF	TGCGCCAGCAGCGGGGCAGGCGAAAACATTCAGTACTTC
12	TRBV4-3	-	TRBJ2-1	many	CASSQDPDEQFF	TGCGCCAGCAGCCAAGACCCAGATGAGCAGTTCTTC
20	TRBV4-3	-	TRBJ1-6	-	CASSQGKKEGGDNFGTPLHF	TGCGCCAGCAGCCAAGGGAAGAAGGAAGGGGGGGACAATTTTGGGACACCCCTCCACTTT
17	TRBV28	TRBD2	TRBJ2-3	-	CASSFPPTSGGTDTQYF	TGTGCCAGCAGTTTTCCCCCGACTAGCGGGGGCACAGATACGCAGTATTTT
15	TRBV5-5	-	TRBJ2-4	-	CASSLAVLAKNIQYF	TGTGCCAGCAGCTTGGCAGTTTTAGCCAAAAACATTCAGTACTTC
18	TRBV12-3/TRBV12-4	TRBD2	TRBJ2-1	once	CASSFQTSGSPGYNEQFF	TGTGCCAGCAGTTTTCAGACTAGCGGGTCTCCGGGCTACAATGAGCAGTTCTTC
15	TRBV2	-	TRBJ2-6	few	CASRGLYSGANVLTF	TGTGCCAGCAGGGGACTGTACTCTGGGGCCAACGTCCTGACTTTC
14	TRBV24-1	-	TRBJ2-3	-	CATSDQLQGSTQYF	TGTGCCACCAGTGACCAGCTACAAGGTTCTACGCAGTATTTT
16	TRBV5-1	TRBD1	TRBJ2-5	-	CASSLLWPTGEVTQYF	TGCGCCAGCAGCTTGTTATGGCCAACAGGGGAAGTGACCCAGTACTTC
13	TRBV29-1	TRBD2	TRBJ2-1	few	CSVDSGVTDEQFF	TGCAGCGTTGATAGCGGGGTGACGGATGAGCAGTTCTTC
17	TRBV24-1	-	TRBJ2-5	-	CATSETRGQGGIETQYF	TGTGCCACCAGTGAGACCCGAGGCCAGGGGGGGATCGAGACCCAGTACTTC
15	TRBV7-6	-	TRBJ2-1	-	CASSLAEFGYNEQFF	TGTGCCAGCAGCTTAGCAGAGTTCGGCTACAATGAGCAGTTCTTC
15	TRBV18	-	TRBJ2-1	few	CASSPPSDPANEQFF	TGTGCCAGCTCACCACCGTCCGATCCCGCCAATGAGCAGTTCTTC
15	TRBV9	TRBD1	TRBJ1-6	-	CASSSRDRGDSPLHF	TGTGCCAGCAGCTCTCGGGACAGGGGGGATTCACCCCTCCACTTT